This TCR beta chain was recorded in a study of vaccination and CD4 T cells after COVID-19. Study-level information: Median time from second vaccine dose to sampling was about 70 days (14 to 241). From HCoV-229E, HCoV-OC43, HCoV-NL63 and SARS-CoV-2, overlapping spike peptides were used to stimulate the cells.

The CDR3 covers 12 residues. V was trimmed by 0 bases and J by 9 bases, leaving 6 bases between them. Germline V CDR1 and CDR2: SEHNR, FQNEAQ (reference sequence). The Oncomine TCR Beta short-read assay generated sequence data from the DNA of cultured CD4+ T cells. TCRdb re-derived calls from the PCR reads in MiXCR, one entry per CDR3 protein. This table holds about 24,000 distinct CDR3 sequences, about 31% found once. Comments on this clonotype: Its target is not known.

Regarding time point: late sampling 161 to 241 days after vaccination in a few convalescent patients. Specified treatment: approximately 11-day PBMC culture with coronavirus spike peptide pools or control peptides (ViraFEST assay). ViraFEST relied on peptide pools to expand antigen-specific T cells; the TCRs were sequenced afterward. J is TRBJ2-1 and V is TRBV7-9; D gene ambiguous. The clonotype comes from a human donor who had recovered from COVID-19. The sample here was CD4+ T cells from blood, cultured in vitro, taken about 7 months after SARS-CoV-2 vaccination. The CDR3 sequence is CASSLAYGEQFF. CDR3 in DNA: TGTGCCAGCAGCTTAGCGTATGGTGAGCAGTTCTTC. Using reference TRBV7-9 and TRBJ2-1 for the parts outside the CDR3, the full variable domain is DTGVSQNPRHKITKRGQNVTFRCDPISEHNRLYWYRQTLGQGPEFLTYFQNEAQLEKSRLLSDRFSAERPKGSFSTLEIQRTEQGDSAMYLCASSLAYGEQFFGPGTRLTVL.